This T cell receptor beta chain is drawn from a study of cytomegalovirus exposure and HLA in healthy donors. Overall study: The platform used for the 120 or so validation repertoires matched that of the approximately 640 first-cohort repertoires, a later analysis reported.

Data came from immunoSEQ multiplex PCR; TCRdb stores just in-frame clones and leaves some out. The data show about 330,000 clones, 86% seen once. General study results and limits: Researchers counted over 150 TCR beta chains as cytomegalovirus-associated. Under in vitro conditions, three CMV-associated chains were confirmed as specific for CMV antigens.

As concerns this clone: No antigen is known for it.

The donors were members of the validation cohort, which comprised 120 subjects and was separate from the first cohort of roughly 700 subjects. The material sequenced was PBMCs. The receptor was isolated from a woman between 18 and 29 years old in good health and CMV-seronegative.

The chain's CDR3 is CASSQGRGQGNTEAFF. CDR3 DNA: TGCGCCAGCAGCCAAGGGAGGGGACAGGGGAACACTGAAGCTTTCTTT. The chain links TRBV4-1 to TRBJ1-1, with 9 bases identical to TRBD1. V shed 1 base and J 1 base; nucleotides not matched to a gene: 4. Germline CDR1 and CDR2: MGHRA and YSYEKL. The CDR3 length is 16 residues.